This T cell receptor beta chain is from a study of cytomegalovirus exposure and HLA in healthy donors. CDR3 size: 13 residues. In germline, CDR1 is ENHRY, CDR2 SYGVKD. V lost 7 bases to trimming and J lost 4 bases, with 10 bases between them. Researchers ran the PCR with 60 Vbeta and 13 Jbeta primers. Original methodology: It was a later analysis that counted roughly 80 million unique TCR beta chains, of which roughly 10 million were shared. Clones were sequenced by immunoSEQ multiplex PCR, and TCRdb holds only the in-frame ones, with some missing. From that table come the V and J calls and clone size; the DNA was used to work out D and trimming. The data contain 150,000 to 200,000 clones, roughly 85% of them singletons.

V and J are TRBV10-3 and TRBJ2-2; TRBD2 might be the D (6 bases). The receptor was derived from a man in his forties or fifties in good health and CMV-seropositive. Sequencing was done on a sample of PBMCs. The CDR3 loop reads CAINQEGTGELFF. CDR3 nucleotide sequence: TGTGCCATCAACCAGGAGGGCACCGGGGAGCTGTTTTTT.